The 17 T cell receptor beta chains below come from one sample, sequenced in a study of CD8+CD57+ T cells in acquired aplastic anemia. It was genomic DNA that served as the template for profiling TCR beta VDJ and CDR3. TCRdb called the reads again in MiXCR, with one record for every CDR3 protein. The sample consists of about 160,000 distinct CDR3 sequences, roughly 45% of them appearing once. Sequencing was performed on sorted CD4+, CD8+, or CD8+CD57+ T cells (not recorded which) from PBMCs. All receptors derive from a human donor in good health.

This clonotype was recorded at least ten times. The chain couples TRBV30 to TRBJ2-1; no firm D call. The CDR3 is 11 residues long. CDR1 and CDR2 (germline): GTSNPN, SVGIG (reference sequence). V was cut by 4 bases and J by 9 bases, with 10 bases left in between. CDR3 amino acids: CAWNDRGEQFF. CDR3 sequence (DNA): TGTGCCTGGAATGATAGAGGTGAGCAGTTCTTC.

This clonotype was counted at least ten times. This chain joins TRBV10-3 and TRBJ2-1; D might be TRBD1 (6 bases). This CDR3 region has 13 residues. In germline, CDR1 is ENHRY, CDR2 SYGVKD. Trimming took 10 bases from V and 6 from J, leaving 16 bases between them. CDR3 nucleotide sequence: TGTGCCACCTCCGTCAGGGGCGCCAATGAGCAGTTCTTC. Translated: CATSVRGANEQFF.

With respect to this clonotype: Germline is not matched at one junction end, which may reflect a read error. The chain is built from TRBV30 and TRBJ1-4, with D tentatively TRBD1 (5 bases). From germline, CDR1 is GTSNPN and CDR2 SVGIG (reference sequence). The CDR3 extends over 12 amino acids. Here the CDR3 reads CTWSATSGHALF. CDR3 coding DNA: TGTACCTGGAGTGCCACCTCCGGACACGCTCTTTTT.

This clonotype was recorded a few times. The J gene is TRBJ1-1, the V gene TRBV20-1; TRBD1 might be the D (6 bases). Trimming took off 5 bases at V and 1 base at J, with 8 bases between the two ends. CDR1 DFQATT and CDR2 SNEGSKA come from the germline V gene (reference sequence). CDR3 length: 12 residues. CDR3 amino acids: CSAGGGNTEAFF. For the CDR3, the DNA is TGCAGTGCTGGAGGGGGGAACACTGAAGCTTTCTTT.

About this clonotype: Being one base from a much bigger clone, this may be a read error. The chain uses TRBV6-1 and TRBJ1-2, with 8 nucleotides matching TRBD1. Trimming at V came to 4 bases and at J to 5 bases, leaving 9 bases not matched to a gene. The germline V gene encodes CDR1 MNHNS and CDR2 SASEGT. The CDR3 runs to 15 residues. The CDR3 loop is CASSGLGQGHYGYTF. The CDR3 region has the DNA TGTGCCAGCAGTGGCCTTGGACAGGGCCATTATGGCTACACCTTC.

This clonotype was found many times. The gene calls are TRBV20-1 and TRBJ2-1; no firm D call. The germline V and J ends were trimmed by 6 bases and 6 bases, with 6 bases remaining between them. Germline V gives CDR1 DFQATT, CDR2 SNEGSKA (reference sequence). This CDR3 comprises 10 residues. The CDR3: CSAAGNEQFF. In DNA, the CDR3 is TGCAGTGCGGCCGGCAATGAGCAGTTCTTC.

This clonotype has a count of ten or more. V gene TRBV7-9 combines with J gene TRBJ1-1; D not certain. Germline CDR1 SEHNR, CDR2 FQNEAQ (reference sequence). V gave up 2 bases and J gave up 1 base, with 5 bases separating them. CDR3 length: 13 residues. CDR3 DNA sequence: TGTGCCAGCAGCTTATTAGAGAACACTGAAGCTTTCTTT. Its translation is CASSLLENTEAFF.

This rearrangement joins TRBV6-1 to TRBJ1-1; perhaps TRBD1 as D (6 bases). The germline CDR1 and CDR2 sequences are MNHNS and SASEGT. This CDR3 is built from 15 residues. V was shortened by 6 bases and J by 1 base, with 15 bases between the two germline ends. CDR3 region: CASRQPGQPNTEAFF. The CDR3 DNA reads as TGTGCCAGCAGGCAACCGGGACAACCGAACACTGAAGCTTTCTTT.

There are many counts of this clonotype. The chain combines TRBV6-1 with TRBJ1-1; 7 bases line up with TRBD1. The CDR3 has 14 residues. Germline CDR1 is MNHNS and CDR2 is SASEGT. The ends lost 3 bases at V and 3 bases at J; junction bases unmatched: 4. CDR3 DNA: TGTGCCAGCAGTGAGACAGGGCGGGACACTGAAGCTTTCTTT. Its protein product is CASSETGRDTEAFF.

V and J are TRBV7-8 and TRBJ2-7; possibly TRBD1 for D (6 bases). Germline loops: CDR1 SGHVS, CDR2 FQNEAQ. This CDR3 comprises 15 residues. V shed 3 bases and J shed 0 bases, with 12 bases lying between them. CDR3 sequence reads: CASSLGAGYSYEQYF. CDR3 nucleotides: TGTGCCAGCAGCTTGGGGGCGGGCTACTCCTACGAGCAGTACTTC. The variable domain in full, completed from reference TRBV7-8 and TRBJ2-7, reads GAGVSQSPRYKVAKRGQDVALRCDPISGHVSLFWYQQALGQGPEFLTYFQNEAQLDKSGLPSDRFFAERPEGSVSTLKIQRTQQEDSAVYLCASSLGAGYSYEQYFGPGTRLTVT.

This clonotype was recorded at least ten times. J is TRBJ2-5 and V is TRBV29-1, with 8 positions matching TRBD2. The V gene's germline CDR1 is SQVTM and CDR2 ANQGSEA. The junction had 13 bases not matched to a gene; V was cut back by 6 bases and J by 4 bases. The CDR3 is made up of 15 amino acids. CDR3 sequence reads: CSVGQLAGSPETQYF. The CDR3 DNA follows: TGCAGCGTGGGCCAATTAGCGGGATCTCCAGAGACCCAGTACTTC.

This chain connects TRBV7-9 to TRBJ2-3; perhaps TRBD1 as D (5 bases). In germline, CDR1 is SEHNR, CDR2 FQNEAQ (reference sequence). The CDR3 is made up of 13 amino acids. The CDR3 DNA is TGTGCGTCAGGGCTGCCAAGCACAGATACGCAGTATTTT. Translation gives CASGLPSTDTQYF. The whole variable domain, filled in from reference TRBV7-9 and TRBJ2-3, reads DTGVSQNPRHKITKRGQNVTFRCDPISEHNRLYWYRQTLGQGPEFLTYFQNEAQLEKSRLLSDRFSAERPKGSFSTLEIQRTEQGDSAMYLCASGLPSTDTQYFGPGTRLTVL.

This clonotype was recorded at least ten times. V usage is TRBV6-1 and J usage is TRBJ1-2; D may be TRBD1 (6 bases). V was cut by 6 bases and J by 6 bases, with 11 bases left in between. Germline V gives CDR1 MNHNS, CDR2 SASEGT. This CDR3 spans 12 amino acids. The CDR3 bases are TGTGCCAGCAGGAGACAGGAGAATGGCTACACCTTC. Its protein product is CASRRQENGYTF.

The table lists this clonotype with a few counts. The chain has TRBV15 and TRBJ2-3; tentatively, D is TRBD1 (5 bases). Trimming took off 0 bases at V and 2 bases at J, with 9 bases between the two ends. Germline CDR1 and CDR2: LNHNV and YYDKDF (reference sequence). CDR3 size: 15 residues. CDR3 sequence (DNA): TGTGCCACCAGCAGAGATAGGGGCTTCACAGATACGCAGTATTTT. It translates to CATSRDRGFTDTQYF.

The chain is built from TRBV14 and TRBJ1-6, with D perhaps TRBD1 (5 bases). Trimming took 4 bases from V and 7 from J, leaving 17 bases between them. The CDR3 has 16 residues. Germline values: CDR1 SGHDN, CDR2 FVKESK. In DNA form, the CDR3 reads TGTGCCAGCAGCCTTATTACAGGTGGGAACAATTCACCCCTCCACTTT. Protein product: CASSLITGGNNSPLHF.

The chain recombines TRBV7-8 with TRBJ2-5; unclear D gene. Germline CDR1 is SGHVS and CDR2 is FQNEAQ. Trimming shortened V by 7 bases and J by 5 bases, and 11 bases separated the two germline ends. This CDR3 is 12 amino acids long. CDR3 sequence reads: CASTLLAETQYF. The CDR3 region has the DNA TGTGCCAGCACCCTCCTGGCTGAGACCCAGTACTTC. Filled out from reference TRBV7-8 and TRBJ2-5, the complete variable domain reads GAGVSQSPRYKVAKRGQDVALRCDPISGHVSLFWYQQALGQGPEFLTYFQNEAQLDKSGLPSDRFFAERPEGSVSTLKIQRTQQEDSAVYLCASTLLAETQYFGPGTRLLVL.

This clonotype was seen ten or more times. The chain's CDR3 is CASSEQGTEAFF. CDR3 bases: TGTGCCAGCAGTGAACAGGGCACTGAAGCTTTCTTT. The J gene is TRBJ1-1, the V gene TRBV25-1, with D possibly matching TRBD1 (5 bases). This CDR3 comprises 12 residues. Looked up from germline, CDR1 is MGHDK and CDR2 is SYGVNS. The V end was cut by 2 bases, the J end by 4 bases, with 5 bases between.